This T cell receptor (beta chain) was documented in a study of shared clonotypes between healthy human individuals (TCRdb year 2020). At the level of the whole study: A couple of women and three men aged 18 to 49 years were included in the cohort. For each donor, CD4 naive and CD4 memory were each given three plates, CD8 naive was given two plates, and CD8 memory was given one plate. The study deeply sequenced blood TCR repertoires of about five healthy adults to estimate repertoire size and the extent of clonotype sharing between individuals. Different laboratories and diverse techniques were used to prepare libraries and sequence TCR repertoires, to increase sequencing depth and limit assay-specific biases. Between about 0.94 and 8.9 billion PBMCs per donor were obtained by leukapheresis. The study at large found these results: Clonotypes shared by all four sorted-subset donors showed higher generation probabilities than non-shared clonotypes. Because the study included a small number of donors, the genetic and exposure-history diversity represented was limited. Sampling was limited to blood, and TCR repertoires in tissue likely differ from TCR repertoires in blood. Across a few donors, roughly 5% of naive CD4, more than 3% of naive CD8, roughly 2.2% of memory CD4, and about 0.4% of memory CD8 clonotypes were shared. Incomplete sequencing was indicated by rarefaction of sorted-subset datasets, despite the large sequencing depth. Estimated clonotype richness was generally larger for naive than for memory subsets. Based on pairwise subsampling, the degree of clonotype sharing among donors was expected to be affected by sequencing depth.

Counted from cysteine to phenylalanine, this CDR3 has 15 amino acids. Left in the record is the CDR3 DNA by itself, 45 bases read in frame from the first base. The germline V gene specifies SGHRS as CDR1 and YFSETQ as CDR2. Trimming removed 0 bases from V and 3 bases from J, leaving 10 bases between the germline ends. The donors were healthy, HIV-negative adults who had no recently reported acute infections or vaccinations. Every donor was a Caucasian adult living in Nashville, Tennessee, USA. CD4+ T cells were enriched by magnetic negative selection, after which naive cells were positively selected on CD45RA and the negative fraction was taken as the memory subset. After blood collection by leukapheresis, PBMCs were isolated using Ficoll-Histopaque density gradient centrifugation and then cryopreserved in the vapor phase of liquid nitrogen. Analytical flow cytometry was used to check the purity and quantity of every magnetically sorted T cell population. Genomic DNA was isolated from each sorted fraction and quantified by UV absorbance on a Nanodrop 2000c.

In regard to this clone: Its recognized antigen is unknown. No much larger clonotype is one base removed from it; base qualities were not supplied.

Using the deep immunoSEQ assay, multiplex PCR amplified TCR CDR3 regions from genomic DNA. Genomic DNA extracted from each cell subset was distributed evenly over all wells of several immunoSEQ 96-well plates, and each plate served as one replicate. Each replicate PCR for sorted subsets received about 220 ng genomic DNA, equal to roughly 33,000 T cell genomes. The purified libraries were quantified using a Qubit 3.0 fluorometer, sized with a Bioanalyzer 2100, and then quantified again using the KAPA Library Quantification kit. Every immunoSEQ 96-well plate was sequenced on a separate single-read 150-cycle Illumina NextSeq 550 flow cell. The paper's processing steps were these. Because only junctional sequences without quality scores were contained in the immunoSEQ output, filtering matching that applied to full-length reads could not be performed. Sequences were annotated with PyIR, a Python wrapper for IgBLAST v1.9, using IMGT germline references to assign V/J genes and CDR3. Reads were filtered out if the reads had weak V/J assignments (E-value above 1e-6), no CDR3, stop codons, out-of-frame junctions, or ambiguous translated residues. A V3J clonotype was defined by an identical inferred V gene, J gene, and CDR3 amino acid sequence. Percentage overlap between repertoires was calculated by dividing the number of shared unique clonotypes by the size of the smaller repertoire. Richness of each repertoire was evaluated using RTK rarefaction, the Chao1 estimator, and Recon v2.1 estimates of unobserved clonotypes. OLGA was used to compute generation probabilities for all TCRbeta clonotypes that the gDNA method yielded from a handful of donors. Entries here come from immuneACCESS through TCRdb and include only in-frame sequences with V and J called. Some clones fail to appear in such tables; in the studies checked, an unresolved V gene covers under half of the shortfall, and the cause of the remainder is unknown. That table supplies the V and J calls and clone size; D and trimming were determined from the DNA. The sample has roughly 2.6 million clones on record, approximately 92% of them singletons. Roughly 0.13% of the sample is in the top ten clones.

Sequenced input: naive CD4+ T cells sorted from blood. Reading the label with the study, this specimen's cell subset or site is: CD45RA+ positively selected. The rearranged chain carries TRBV5-1 and TRBJ2-4; a tentative D call is TRBD1 (6 bases match). This TCR came from a man between 18 and 35 years old in good health. Here the CDR3 is given as CASSLEQGDKNIQYF. The nucleotides are TGCGCCAGCAGCTTGGAACAGGGAGACAAAAACATTCAGTACTTC.